These T cell receptor beta chains were read from a single sample in a study of metastatic and nonmetastatic thyroid tumors. TCRdb re-called the PCR reads with MiXCR. The top ten clones hold 8.8% of a sample with 90,000 or so clones, roughly 8.6% of them seen once. The sample comprised blood. All receptors come from a female donor with papillary thyroid cancer or a benign thyroid nodule (not recorded which). Some clones in this sample may be carry-over from other donors' samples. CDR3s include the opening cysteine and the closing phenylalanine or tryptophan. The D gene is left open where the match is weak.

j_call: TRBJ2-2
v_call: TRBV27
d_call: -
cdr3_aa: CASSSDSSWTGELFF

j_call: TRBJ1-1
v_call: TRBV5-5
d_call: TRBD1
cdr3_aa: CASSWDRSTEAFF

j_call: TRBJ2-2
v_call: TRBV9
d_call: -
cdr3_aa: CASSVAQGGTGELFF

j_call: TRBJ2-2
v_call: TRBV13
d_call: TRBD1
cdr3_aa: CASARQGASGELFF

j_call: TRBJ2-2
v_call: TRBV7-9
d_call: -
cdr3_aa: CASSLLGPDTGELFF

j_call: TRBJ2-3
v_call: TRBV15
d_call: TRBD2
cdr3_aa: CATSRTSGGADTQYF

j_call: TRBJ2-2
v_call: TRBV6-1
d_call: -
cdr3_aa: CATQGEAPNTGELFF

j_call: TRBJ2-3
v_call: TRBV14
d_call: TRBD2
cdr3_aa: CASRPGGADTQYF

j_call: TRBJ2-5
v_call: TRBV7-9
d_call: -
cdr3_aa: CASSVRLGQETQYF

j_call: TRBJ1-1
v_call: TRBV30
d_call: -
cdr3_aa: CAWSLGVEAFF

j_call: TRBJ2-1
v_call: TRBV2
d_call: TRBD1
cdr3_aa: CASSTWDRGSYNEQFF

j_call: TRBJ1-6
v_call: TRBV7-9
d_call: TRBD1
cdr3_aa: CASSPPGTGDSPLHF

j_call: TRBJ1-5
v_call: TRBV29-1
d_call: -
cdr3_aa: CSVEGVWDQPQHF

j_call: TRBJ1-3
v_call: TRBV28
d_call: TRBD1
cdr3_aa: CASSEPRDSGNTIYF

j_call: TRBJ2-3
v_call: TRBV6-5
d_call: TRBD2
cdr3_aa: CASSYGLASYTDTQYF

j_call: TRBJ2-3
v_call: TRBV9
d_call: TRBD2
cdr3_aa: CASSVGLAGGTDTQYF

j_call: TRBJ2-1
v_call: TRBV7-3
d_call: -
cdr3_aa: CASSPDRGQSYNEQFF

j_call: TRBJ1-2
v_call: TRBV29-1
d_call: -
cdr3_aa: CSVAHSANYGYTF

j_call: TRBJ1-5
v_call: TRBV7-3
d_call: TRBD1
cdr3_aa: CASSPRRGPKQPQHF

j_call: TRBJ1-1
v_call: TRBV4-2
d_call: -
cdr3_aa: CASSPTVGGGEAFF

j_call: TRBJ2-1
v_call: TRBV20-1
d_call: TRBD1
cdr3_aa: CSPGTGAYYNEQFF

j_call: TRBJ1-1
v_call: TRBV2
d_call: TRBD1
cdr3_aa: CASSGSRGLNTEAFF

j_call: TRBJ1-3
v_call: TRBV20-1
d_call: -
cdr3_aa: CSARDGTGSGNTIYF

j_call: TRBJ2-3
v_call: TRBV6-4
d_call: TRBD2
cdr3_aa: CASIYGTSGTDTQYF

j_call: TRBJ2-3
v_call: TRBV6-1
d_call: -
cdr3_aa: CASSESSEPDTQYF

j_call: TRBJ1-6
v_call: TRBV5-1
d_call: -
cdr3_aa: CASGLLRDSPLHF

j_call: TRBJ1-5
v_call: TRBV20-1
d_call: TRBD1
cdr3_aa: CSASGGQPQHF

j_call: TRBJ1-1
v_call: TRBV20-1
d_call: -
cdr3_aa: CSASPGQLLTNTEAFF

j_call: TRBJ1-5
v_call: TRBV9
d_call: TRBD1
cdr3_aa: CASSWTGNSNQPQHF

j_call: TRBJ2-7
v_call: TRBV7-6
d_call: -
cdr3_aa: CASSLTVGGHEQYF

j_call: TRBJ1-6
v_call: TRBV19
d_call: TRBD1
cdr3_aa: CASSNQGGWNSPLHF

j_call: TRBJ2-4
v_call: TRBV2
d_call: -
cdr3_aa: CASSDKGWAKNIQYF

j_call: TRBJ1-2
v_call: TRBV15
d_call: -
cdr3_aa: CATSRPGPNYGYTF

j_call: TRBJ2-2
v_call: TRBV28
d_call: TRBD2
cdr3_aa: CASSSTGTNIGGELFF

j_call: TRBJ2-3
v_call: TRBV9
d_call: TRBD2
cdr3_aa: CASSVAGGGTDTQYF

j_call: TRBJ1-4
v_call: TRBV3-1
d_call: -
cdr3_aa: CASSHLAHGLFF

j_call: TRBJ2-1
v_call: TRBV2
d_call: TRBD1
cdr3_aa: CASKGGLEQFF

j_call: TRBJ2-7
v_call: TRBV12-3/TRBV12-4
d_call: TRBD2
cdr3_aa: CASRESGGAHEQYF

j_call: TRBJ1-2
v_call: TRBV28
d_call: -
cdr3_aa: CASSVATYGYTF

j_call: TRBJ2-1
v_call: TRBV11-1
d_call: -
cdr3_aa: CASSLGTRGYNEQFF

j_call: TRBJ2-7
v_call: TRBV12-3/TRBV12-4
d_call: -
cdr3_aa: CASSWAKGYEQYF

j_call: TRBJ2-1
v_call: TRBV11-1
d_call: TRBD1
cdr3_aa: CASSLGSGTGDHNEQFF

j_call: TRBJ2-1
v_call: TRBV24-1
d_call: TRBD2
cdr3_aa: CATSGPSAAGRARGNEQFF

j_call: TRBJ2-3
v_call: TRBV10-3
d_call: -
cdr3_aa: CAISESGGRRDTQYF

j_call: TRBJ2-7
v_call: TRBV11-1
d_call: -
cdr3_aa: CASSLAMVYSSYEQYF

j_call: TRBJ1-2
v_call: TRBV12-5
d_call: -
cdr3_aa: CASGPGLDYGYTF

j_call: TRBJ1-1
v_call: TRBV30
d_call: -
cdr3_aa: CAWEGPGRGRSAEAFF

j_call: TRBJ1-2
v_call: TRBV3-1
d_call: -
cdr3_aa: CASSQGRSYGYTF

j_call: TRBJ2-7
v_call: TRBV7-3
d_call: -
cdr3_aa: CASSLRCEWGHWYEQYF

j_call: TRBJ2-7
v_call: TRBV7-9
d_call: -
cdr3_aa: CASGGSNEQYF

j_call: TRBJ1-2
v_call: TRBV6-1
d_call: TRBD1
cdr3_aa: CASSDRGQVYGYTF

j_call: TRBJ2-6
v_call: TRBV27
d_call: -
cdr3_aa: CASSPYHSGANVLTF

j_call: TRBJ2-3
v_call: TRBV12-3/TRBV12-4
d_call: TRBD1
cdr3_aa: CASSLGQLEKYF